In its sample, the clone carrying this T cell receptor beta chain was seen many times. As yet, its antigen is unknown. The entry originates in a study of CD8 T cells in ankylosing spondylitis. Study observations and caveats: Ankylosing spondylitis blood appeared to be characterized by a TCR beta motif of several highly homologous variants. There were earlier reports of some motif variants in reactive arthritis synovial fluid and blood. Disease-associated clones were reportedly significantly overrepresented in matched ankylosing spondylitis synovial fluid.

Libraries of TCR beta came from quantitative 5'-RACE with molecular barcodes. TCRdb reprocessed the 5' RACE reads via MiXCR and lists one record per CDR3 protein. This table holds 150,000 to 200,000 distinct CDR3 sequences, roughly 34% found once. Germline trimming cut 4 bases from V and 3 bases from J; bases unmatched to any gene: 11. Germline CDR1 is MNHEY and CDR2 is SVGAGI. The CDR3 runs 18 residues. This receptor was identified in a male donor with ankylosing spondylitis. The chain has TRBV6-5 and TRBJ2-6; 8 bases line up with TRBD1. The sequencing input was synovial fluid, either unsorted or a sorted T cell fraction (not recorded which). Here the CDR3 reads CASSSSGGGLIGANVLTF. The CDR3 DNA follows: TGTGCCAGCAGTTCCTCAGGGGGCGGGCTCATTGGGGCCAACGTCCTGACTTTC.